This T cell receptor beta chain was sequenced in a study of T cell responses to AZD1222 COVID-19 vaccine (dated by TCRdb to the early 2020s). Regarding the complete study: AZD1222 recipients with second doses at about 4 weeks or about 12 weeks were pooled, because spike-specific TCR depth and breadth did not differ between schedules. Trial participants were enrolled by age into subgroups of 18-55, 56-69 and 70-plus years, and around 150, 28 and 57 TCR-sequenced participants, respectively, were included in these subgroups. TCR sequencing covered 230 or so trial participants: 200 to 210 given two doses of AZD1222 and approximately 26 given two doses of MenACWY control vaccine.

The meaning of the sample's time point label: baseline before first vaccination. Samples from vaccinated people were obtained from the UK trials COV001 and COV002, which included a single-blind randomized controlled phase 2/3 trial of AZD1222 (ChAdOx1 nCoV-19) in healthy adults. For TCRbeta chain sequencing, PBMC samples were collected from trial participants at day 0 and at day 28 after the second dose. The CDR3 regions of human TCRbeta chains were analyzed by immunosequencing. The authors' analysis ran thus. TCRs in the repertoires were matched against a reference library of SARS-CoV-2-specific TCRs that had been generated with the MIRA antigen-specificity platform. Breadth was defined as the fraction of unique TCRs that were SARS-CoV-2-associated. Depth was defined as the fraction of total T cells that were SARS-CoV-2-associated. Each spike-specific TCR was assigned to its reactive spike region and to a CD4 or CD8 class using the MIRA data. Log10-transformed breadth and depth values were compared by one-way ANOVA with Sidak's multiple comparisons tests. TCRdb holds this immuneACCESS table with in-frame rearrangements only. Some clones are missing; in checked studies, unresolved V genes explain under half, and the rest has no known cause. V and J calls and clone size are given by that table; D and trimming were obtained from the DNA. Counted in this sample were some 40,000 clones; over 70% of them appeared once. Jointly, the top ten make up about 3.8% of the sample.

What the study reported, not specific to this receptor: Because no day 14 peak-response samples were available, repertoires were characterized only after the peak T cell response. CD4 TCRs associated with the vaccine covered the entire spike protein, and the dominant responses were in regions 160-218 and 743-854. Conclusions about previously exposed vaccinees are limited because only five or six AZD1222 recipients were SARS-CoV-2 seropositive at baseline. Participants were mostly white British, with more females than males. The authors suggested clonal diversity may have been underestimated. Reportedly, almost half of the unique spike-specific TCRs recognized epitopes lying outside the regions that are mutated in the B.1.351 and B.1.1.7 variants. The 56-69-year group was small, and its depth increase did not reach significance, likely because of low power. Spike-specific TCR breadth and depth rose significantly after two AZD1222 doses compared with day 0 and with MenACWY recipients.

This clone has just a few counts. Its binding antigen is unknown. No per-base quality is available; no much larger clone lies one base away. V sheds 6 bases and J sheds 1 base, leaving 9 bases between their ends. Counted from cysteine to phenylalanine, this CDR3 has 13 amino acids. CDR3 DNA is the only sequence kept; it has 39 bases, read in frame from the first base. Recombination joined TRBV12-3 or TRBV12-4 with TRBJ1-1, with a tentative D gene TRBD1 over 6 matching bases. This TCR derives from an adult in good health. This sample comprised peripheral blood, obtained on day 0 of AZD1222 vaccination. The CDR3 protein sequence reads: CASSRGANTEAFF. DNA sequence: TGTGCCAGCAGCCGGGGGGCGAACACTGAAGCTTTCTTT.